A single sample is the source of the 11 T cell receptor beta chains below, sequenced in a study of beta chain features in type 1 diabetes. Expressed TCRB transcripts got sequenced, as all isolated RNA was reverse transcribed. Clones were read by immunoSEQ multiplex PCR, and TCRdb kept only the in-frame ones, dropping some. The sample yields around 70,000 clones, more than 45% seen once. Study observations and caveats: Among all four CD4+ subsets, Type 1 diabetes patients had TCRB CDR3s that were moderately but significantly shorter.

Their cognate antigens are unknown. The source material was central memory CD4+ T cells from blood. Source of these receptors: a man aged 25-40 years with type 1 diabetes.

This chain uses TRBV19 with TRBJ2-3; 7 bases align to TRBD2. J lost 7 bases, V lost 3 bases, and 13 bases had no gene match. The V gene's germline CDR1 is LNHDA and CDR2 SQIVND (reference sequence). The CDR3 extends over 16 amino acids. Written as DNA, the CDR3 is TGTGCCAGTAGTATCCCGACCCGGGACTACCGAAATACGCAGTATTTT. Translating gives CASSIPTRDYRNTQYF.

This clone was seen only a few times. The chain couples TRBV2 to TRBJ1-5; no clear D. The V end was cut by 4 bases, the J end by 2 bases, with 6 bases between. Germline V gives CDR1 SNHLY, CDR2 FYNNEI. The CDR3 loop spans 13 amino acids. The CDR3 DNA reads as TGTGCCAGCAGTGTAGAAGGCAATCAGCCCCAGCATTTT. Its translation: CASSVEGNQPQHF.

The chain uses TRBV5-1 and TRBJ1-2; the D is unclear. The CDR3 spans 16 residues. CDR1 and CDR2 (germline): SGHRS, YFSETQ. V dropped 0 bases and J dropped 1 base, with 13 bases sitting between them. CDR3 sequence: CASSLAPEAFNYGYTF. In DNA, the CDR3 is TGCGCCAGCAGCTTGGCCCCGGAAGCGTTTAACTATGGCTACACCTTC.

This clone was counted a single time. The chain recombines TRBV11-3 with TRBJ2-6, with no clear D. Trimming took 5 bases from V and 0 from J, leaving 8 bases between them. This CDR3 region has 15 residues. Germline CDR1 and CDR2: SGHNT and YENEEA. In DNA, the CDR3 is TGTGCCAGCAGCCCACAGTCCTCTGGGGCCAACGTCCTGACTTTC. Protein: CASSPQSSGANVLTF.

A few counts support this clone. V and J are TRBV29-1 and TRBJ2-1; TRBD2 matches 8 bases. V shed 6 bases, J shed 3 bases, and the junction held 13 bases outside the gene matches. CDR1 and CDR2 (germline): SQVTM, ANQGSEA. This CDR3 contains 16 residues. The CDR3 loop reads CSVTGGQGGVYNEQFF. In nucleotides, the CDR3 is TGCAGCGTCACGGGGGGGCAGGGAGGGGTCTACAATGAGCAGTTCTTC.

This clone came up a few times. The CDR3 nucleotides read TGTGCCAGCTCACCCCTACAAACTAGCGCCGGGGAGCTGTTTTTT. Translated: CASSPLQTSAGELFF. This chain links TRBV18 with TRBJ2-2; 7 bases line up with TRBD2. V lost 3 bases to trimming and J lost 6 bases; unmatched junction nucleotides: 7. Per germline, CDR1 KGHSH and CDR2 LQKENI. The CDR3 runs 15 residues.

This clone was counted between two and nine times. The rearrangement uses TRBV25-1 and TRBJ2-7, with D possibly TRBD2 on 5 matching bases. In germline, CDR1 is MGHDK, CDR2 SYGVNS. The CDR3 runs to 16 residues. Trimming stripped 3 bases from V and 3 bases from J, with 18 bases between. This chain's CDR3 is CASSDLPDFIVYEQYF. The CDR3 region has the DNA TGTGCCAGCAGTGACCTCCCGGACTTTATAGTCTACGAGCAGTACTTC.

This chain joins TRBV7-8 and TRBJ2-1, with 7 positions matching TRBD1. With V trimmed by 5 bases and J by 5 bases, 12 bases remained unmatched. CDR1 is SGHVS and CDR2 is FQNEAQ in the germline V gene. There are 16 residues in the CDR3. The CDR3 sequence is CASSRLTGRTNNEQFF. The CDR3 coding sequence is TGTGCCAGCAGCCGGCTGACAGGGCGTACCAACAATGAGCAGTTCTTC.

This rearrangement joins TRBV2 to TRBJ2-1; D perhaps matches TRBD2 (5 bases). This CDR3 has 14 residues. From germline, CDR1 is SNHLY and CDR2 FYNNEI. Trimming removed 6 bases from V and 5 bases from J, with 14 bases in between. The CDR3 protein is CASSGFSAHNEQFF. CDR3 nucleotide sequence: TGTGCCAGCAGCGGATTTAGCGCCCACAATGAGCAGTTCTTC.

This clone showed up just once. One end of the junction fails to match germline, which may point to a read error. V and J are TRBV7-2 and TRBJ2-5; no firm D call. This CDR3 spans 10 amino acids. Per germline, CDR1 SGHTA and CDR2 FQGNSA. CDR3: CASSLLLGDF. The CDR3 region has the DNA TGTGCCAGCAGCTTATTACTTGGAGACTTC.

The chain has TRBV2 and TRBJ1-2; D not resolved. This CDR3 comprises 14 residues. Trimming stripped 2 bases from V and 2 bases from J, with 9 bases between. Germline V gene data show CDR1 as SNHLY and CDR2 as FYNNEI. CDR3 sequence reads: CASSELGTNYGYTF. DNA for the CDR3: TGTGCCAGCAGTGAATTGGGCACGAACTATGGCTACACCTTC.